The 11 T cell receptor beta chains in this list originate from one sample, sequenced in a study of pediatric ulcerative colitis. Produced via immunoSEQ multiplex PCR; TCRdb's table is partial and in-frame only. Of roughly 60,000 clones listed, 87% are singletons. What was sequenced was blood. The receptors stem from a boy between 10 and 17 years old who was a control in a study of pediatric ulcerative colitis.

The CDR3 is CANKQGYEQYF. In DNA form, the CDR3 reads TGTGCCAACAAACAGGGGTACGAGCAGTACTTC. The chain links TRBV6-1 to TRBJ2-7; 7 nucleotides align to TRBD1. Germline trimming cut 10 bases from V and 4 bases from J; bases unmatched to any gene: 4. The CDR3 is 11 residues long. Germline V lookup: CDR1 MNHNS, CDR2 SASEGT.

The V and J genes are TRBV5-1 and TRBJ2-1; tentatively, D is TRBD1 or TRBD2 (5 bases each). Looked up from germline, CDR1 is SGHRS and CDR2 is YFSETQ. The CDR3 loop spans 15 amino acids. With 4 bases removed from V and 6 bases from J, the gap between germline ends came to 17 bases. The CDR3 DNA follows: TGCGCCAGCAGCAACCGGGACCCATCACTCAATGAGCAGTTCTTC. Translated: CASSNRDPSLNEQFF.

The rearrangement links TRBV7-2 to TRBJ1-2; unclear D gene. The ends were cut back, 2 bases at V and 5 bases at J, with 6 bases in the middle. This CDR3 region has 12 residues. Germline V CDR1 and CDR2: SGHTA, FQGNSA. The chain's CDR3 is CASSLWDYGYTF. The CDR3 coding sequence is TGTGCCAGCAGCTTATGGGATTATGGCTACACCTTC.

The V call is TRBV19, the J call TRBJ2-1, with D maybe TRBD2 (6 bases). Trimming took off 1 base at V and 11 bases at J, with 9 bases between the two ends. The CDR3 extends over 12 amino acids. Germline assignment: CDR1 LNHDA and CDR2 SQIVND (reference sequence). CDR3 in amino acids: CASSIARTKQFF. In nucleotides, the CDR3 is TGTGCCAGTAGTATAGCAAGGACTAAGCAGTTCTTC.

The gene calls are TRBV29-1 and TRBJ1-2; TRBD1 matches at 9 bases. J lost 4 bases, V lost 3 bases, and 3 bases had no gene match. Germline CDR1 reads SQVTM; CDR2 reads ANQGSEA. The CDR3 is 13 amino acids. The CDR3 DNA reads TGCAGCGTTGATGGGACAGGGACCTATGGCTACACCTTC. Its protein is CSVDGTGTYGYTF.

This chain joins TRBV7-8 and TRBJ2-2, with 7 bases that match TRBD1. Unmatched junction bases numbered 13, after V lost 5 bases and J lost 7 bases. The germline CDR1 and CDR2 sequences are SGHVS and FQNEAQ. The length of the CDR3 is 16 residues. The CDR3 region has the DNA TGTGCCAGCAGCCTAGGACAGGCAACTGGCGACGGGGAGCTGTTTTTT. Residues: CASSLGQATGDGELFF.

CDR3 sequence (DNA): TGCGCCAGCAGCTTGGTTTCAGGGCGGGACACAGATACGCAGTATTTT. This sequence encodes CASSLVSGRDTDTQYF. The chain uses TRBV5-1 and TRBJ2-3; D might be TRBD2 (6 bases). Trimming cost V 0 bases and J 2 bases, with 13 bases left between them. From germline, CDR1 is SGHRS and CDR2 YFSETQ. This CDR3 has 16 residues.

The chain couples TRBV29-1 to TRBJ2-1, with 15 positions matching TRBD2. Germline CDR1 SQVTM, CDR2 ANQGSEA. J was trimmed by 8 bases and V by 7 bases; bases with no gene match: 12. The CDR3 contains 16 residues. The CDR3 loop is CSAGLAGGPVSHEQFF. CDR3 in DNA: TGCAGCGCTGGACTAGCGGGAGGGCCGGTGTCCCATGAGCAGTTCTTC.

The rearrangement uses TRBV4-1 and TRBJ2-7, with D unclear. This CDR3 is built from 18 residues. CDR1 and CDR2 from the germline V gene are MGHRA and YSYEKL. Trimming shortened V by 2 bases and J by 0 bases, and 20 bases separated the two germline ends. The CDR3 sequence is CASSQSNPFLSRSYEQYF. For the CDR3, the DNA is TGCGCCAGCAGCCAATCAAACCCGTTCCTATCTCGCTCCTACGAGCAGTACTTC.

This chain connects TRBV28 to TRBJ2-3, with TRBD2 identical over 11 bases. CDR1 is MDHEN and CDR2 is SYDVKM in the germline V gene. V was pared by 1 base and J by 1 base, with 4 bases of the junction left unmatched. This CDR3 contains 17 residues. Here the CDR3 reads CASSLYLTSGGTDTQYF. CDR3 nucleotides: TGTGCCAGCAGTTTATACTTGACTAGCGGGGGCACAGATACGCAGTATTTT.

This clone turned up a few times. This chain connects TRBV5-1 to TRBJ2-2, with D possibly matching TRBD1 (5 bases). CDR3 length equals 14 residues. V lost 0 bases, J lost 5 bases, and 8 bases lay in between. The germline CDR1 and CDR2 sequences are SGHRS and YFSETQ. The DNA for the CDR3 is TGCGCCAGCAGCTTGGAGACAGCGACCGGGGAGCTGTTTTTT. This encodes CASSLETATGELFF.